The clone carrying this T cell receptor beta chain was detected once. The target antigen is unknown. Donors included only healthy HIV-negative adults lacking recent acute infections or vaccinations. Donors comprised only Caucasian adults living in Nashville, Tennessee. The sample originates from a study of shared clonotypes between healthy human individuals. Findings of the study overall: Among several donors, approximately 4.6% of naive CD4 clonotypes were found in common.

The method was immunoSEQ multiplex PCR; TCRdb's version includes in-frame clones alone and lacks a portion of them. The table lists approximately 2,300,000 clones, 85% to 95% of them singletons. Germline V gene lookup returns CDR1 SGHRS and CDR2 YFSETQ. After removal of 1 base from V and 9 bases from J, the junction contained 5 bases not matched to a gene. This CDR3 has 15 residues. Sequences were obtained from naive CD4+ T cells from PBMCs. Described subset: CD45RA+ positively selected. The sequence derives from a man younger than 30 in good health. Some clones in this sample may be carry-over from other donors' samples. This chain links TRBV5-1 with TRBJ2-1, with 12 positions matching TRBD2. This chain's CDR3 is CASSLLLAGGSEQFF. DNA of the CDR3: TGCGCCAGCAGCTTGTTACTAGCGGGGGGATCTGAGCAGTTCTTC.